This TCR beta chain was captured in a study of T cell responses to AZD1222 COVID-19 vaccine. Study outcomes and limitations: A mostly white British donor set with more females was recruited, and clonal diversity was possibly underestimated. Repertoires were collected only later (after the peak T cell response had occurred).

A remark on this clone: Its cognate antigen is unknown.

The table came from immunoSEQ multiplex PCR; TCRdb's copy has only in-frame clones and leaves some out. Altogether 200,000 to 250,000 clones are present, roughly 91% being singletons, with the ten largest covering 1%. This CDR3 has 15 residues. Germline V lookup: CDR1 SGDLS, CDR2 YYNGEE. The J segment lost 8 bases and the V segment lost 2 bases, leaving 12 bases of the junction unmatched. The TCR originated in an adult in good health. The sample in question was peripheral blood, obtained on day 0 of MenACWY control vaccination. This chain joins TRBV9 and TRBJ1-2; 7 bases map to TRBD1. CDR3 loop: CASSVGVTGDGGYTF. In DNA form, the CDR3 reads TGTGCCAGCAGCGTGGGGGTTACAGGGGATGGAGGCTACACCTTC. Based on the CDR3 plus reference TRBV9 and TRBJ1-2, the full variable domain is DSGVTQTPKHLITATGQRVTLRCSPRSGDLSVYWYQQSLDQGLQFLIQYYNGEERAKGNILERFSAQQFPDLHSELNLSSLELGDSALYFCASSVGVTGDGGYTFGSGTRLTVV.